This TCR beta chain was sequenced during a study of T cells after yellow fever vaccination. In the study overall: SMART-Seq v4 Ultra Low Input handled preparation of low-cell-number fractions. Notes on the study in general: By day 5 rather than day 15, the secondary response had peaked, though it was weaker. The study re-detected most primary-vaccination clones after the booster (around 96% CD4, 85% to 90% CD8).

The sample holds many counts of this clonotype. No antigen is known for it. CDR3 length: 15 amino acids. V lost 6 bases and J lost 5; bases outside the gene matches: 6. Germline lookup yields CDR1 SEHNR and CDR2 FQNEAQ (reference sequence). The authors made TCR cDNA by 5'RACE template switching, adding a universal primer site and UMIs. TCRdb fed the 5' RACE reads into MiXCR, producing one record per CDR3 protein. The table lists hundreds of thousands of distinct CDR3 sequences, less than 20% of them singletons. Here the sequenced sample was PBMCs, taken 5 days after the first yellow fever vaccination. The receptor's source is a young man who received the YFV17D yellow fever vaccine. This chain connects TRBV7-9 to TRBJ2-3, with 12 bases aligning to TRBD2. CDR3: CASSTRLAGVDTQYF. CDR3 nucleotide sequence: TGTGCCAGCAGTACGAGACTAGCGGGGGTAGATACGCAGTATTTT.